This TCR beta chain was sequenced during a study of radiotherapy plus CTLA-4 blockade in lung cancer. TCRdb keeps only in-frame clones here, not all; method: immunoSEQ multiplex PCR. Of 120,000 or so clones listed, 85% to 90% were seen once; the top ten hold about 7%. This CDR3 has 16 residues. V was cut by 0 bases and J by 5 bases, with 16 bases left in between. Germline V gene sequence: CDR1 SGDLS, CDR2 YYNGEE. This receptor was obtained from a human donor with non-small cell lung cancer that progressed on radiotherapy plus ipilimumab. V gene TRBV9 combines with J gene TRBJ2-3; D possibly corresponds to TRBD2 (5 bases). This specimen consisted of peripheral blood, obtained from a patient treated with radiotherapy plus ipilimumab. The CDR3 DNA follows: TGTGCCAGCAGCGTAGCGGCGGGCGATCCAGGAGATACGCAGTATTTT. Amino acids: CASSVAAGDPGDTQYF. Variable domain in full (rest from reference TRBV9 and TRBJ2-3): DSGVTQTPKHLITATGQRVTLRCSPRSGDLSVYWYQQSLDQGLQFLIQYYNGEERAKGNILERFSAQQFPDLHSELNLSSLELGDSALYFCASSVAAGDPGDTQYFGPGTRLTVL.